The rows below give T cell receptor beta chains drawn from one sample of a study of T cell responses to AZD1222 COVID-19 vaccine. Sequencing was performed with immunoSEQ multiplex PCR; in TCRdb, only in-frame clones are kept and a portion is missing. The sample contains approximately 150,000 clones, roughly 90% of which appear only once. The specimen was peripheral blood, collected 28 days after the second AZD1222 dose. The source of these receptors is an adult who received the AZD1222 COVID-19 vaccine. Each CDR3 is given with its conserved first and last residue. D genes are given only for firm matches. The size of a clone is reported for some rows only, either as once, few or many, or as a class for expanded clones.

d_call: TRBD1
clone_size: .
cdr3_length: 14
v_call: TRBV4-3
j_call: TRBJ1-1
cdr3_aa: CASSQEQGIPEAFF
cdr3_nt: TGCGCCAGCAGCCAAGAACAGGGGATCCCTGAAGCTTTCTTT

d_call: .
clone_size: .
cdr3_length: 15
v_call: TRBV6-6
j_call: TRBJ1-5
cdr3_aa: CASSYFVETNQPQHF
cdr3_nt: TGTGCCAGCAGTTATTTTGTTGAGACAAATCAGCCCCAGCATTTT

d_call: .
clone_size: .
cdr3_length: 13
v_call: TRBV11-2
j_call: TRBJ1-1
cdr3_aa: CASSLPDNTEAFF
cdr3_nt: TGTGCCAGCAGCTTACCGGACAACACTGAAGCTTTCTTT

d_call: .
clone_size: .
cdr3_length: 12
v_call: TRBV27
j_call: TRBJ1-6
cdr3_aa: CASRRSDSPLHF
cdr3_nt: TGTGCCAGCAGGCGGTCTGATTCACCCCTCCACTTT

d_call: .
clone_size: .
cdr3_length: 13
v_call: TRBV9
j_call: TRBJ2-5
cdr3_aa: CASSLGQPGTQYF
cdr3_nt: TGTGCCAGCAGCTTGGGCCAGCCGGGGACCCAGTACTTC

d_call: TRBD1
clone_size: .
cdr3_length: 13
v_call: TRBV25-1
j_call: TRBJ2-1
cdr3_aa: CASSERTGSEQFF
cdr3_nt: TGTGCCAGCAGTGAAAGGACAGGAAGCGAGCAGTTCTTC

d_call: .
clone_size: .
cdr3_length: 14
v_call: TRBV9
j_call: TRBJ2-2
cdr3_aa: CASSAGPNTGELFF
cdr3_nt: TGTGCCAGCAGCGCGGGACCTAACACCGGGGAGCTGTTTTTT

d_call: TRBD2
clone_size: .
cdr3_length: 16
v_call: TRBV14
j_call: TRBJ2-7
cdr3_aa: CASSQDTRGGRGEQYF
cdr3_nt: TGTGCCAGCAGCCAAGATACTCGGGGGGGAAGGGGCGAGCAGTACTTC

d_call: TRBD1
clone_size: once
cdr3_length: 14
v_call: TRBV5-1
j_call: TRBJ1-2
cdr3_aa: CASSLGTGEAGYTF
cdr3_nt: TGCGCCAGCAGCTTGGGAACAGGGGAGGCTGGCTACACCTTC

d_call: .
clone_size: .
cdr3_length: 14
v_call: TRBV12-5
j_call: TRBJ1-1
cdr3_aa: CASGLPPGEAEAFF
cdr3_nt: TGTGCTAGTGGTTTACCCCCAGGGGAGGCTGAAGCTTTCTTT

d_call: TRBD2
clone_size: .
cdr3_length: 15
v_call: TRBV6-1
j_call: TRBJ2-1
cdr3_aa: CASSEVSGPLGKQFF
cdr3_nt: TGTGCCAGCAGTGAAGTTAGCGGGCCCCTGGGAAAGCAGTTCTTC

d_call: .
clone_size: .
cdr3_length: 15
v_call: TRBV2
j_call: TRBJ1-1
cdr3_aa: CASSGGRGIGTEAFF
cdr3_nt: TGTGCCAGCAGTGGGGGGAGGGGGATAGGCACTGAAGCTTTCTTT

d_call: TRBD2
clone_size: .
cdr3_length: 13
v_call: TRBV14
j_call: TRBJ2-1
cdr3_aa: CASSLAGYNEQFF
cdr3_nt: TGTGCCAGCAGTCTAGCGGGTTACAATGAGCAGTTCTTC

d_call: .
clone_size: .
cdr3_length: 15
v_call: TRBV12-2
j_call: TRBJ1-2
cdr3_aa: CASRLAWGVNYGYTF
cdr3_nt: TGTGCAAGTCGCTTAGCTTGGGGGGTTAACTATGGCTACACCTTC

d_call: .
clone_size: .
cdr3_length: 16
v_call: TRBV5-1
j_call: TRBJ2-5
cdr3_aa: CASSLGTAGWGETQYF
cdr3_nt: TGCGCCAGCAGCTTGGGGACAGCTGGGTGGGGAGAGACCCAGTACTTC

d_call: .
clone_size: .
cdr3_length: 14
v_call: TRBV5-1
j_call: TRBJ1-6
cdr3_aa: CASSLRGEGSPLHF
cdr3_nt: TGCGCCAGCAGCTTGAGGGGAGAGGGGTCACCCCTCCACTTT

d_call: TRBD2
clone_size: .
cdr3_length: 19
v_call: TRBV3-1/TRBV3-2
j_call: TRBJ2-1
cdr3_aa: CASSQVALGTLAGYNEQFF
cdr3_nt: TGTGCCAGCAGCCAAGTCGCCCTCGGAACTCTAGCGGGGTACAATGAGCAGTTCTTC

d_call: .
clone_size: .
cdr3_length: 18
v_call: TRBV3-1/TRBV3-2
j_call: TRBJ1-1
cdr3_aa: CASSRLRPGKMWDTEAFF
cdr3_nt: TGTGCCAGCAGCCGATTACGACCGGGAAAAATGTGGGACACTGAAGCTTTCTTT

d_call: .
clone_size: .
cdr3_length: 12
v_call: TRBV5-1
j_call: TRBJ1-1
cdr3_aa: CASSLTNTEAFF
cdr3_nt: TGCGCCAGCAGCCTGACGAACACTGAAGCTTTCTTT

d_call: TRBD1
clone_size: .
cdr3_length: 16
v_call: TRBV5-6
j_call: TRBJ2-2
cdr3_aa: CASSALGDRGTGELFF
cdr3_nt: TGTGCCAGCAGCGCCTTGGGGGACAGGGGGACCGGGGAGCTGTTTTTT

d_call: .
clone_size: .
cdr3_length: 15
v_call: TRBV9
j_call: TRBJ1-1
cdr3_aa: CASSPSGGRATEAFF
cdr3_nt: TGTGCCAGCAGCCCCTCGGGCGGGAGGGCCACTGAAGCTTTCTTT

d_call: TRBD2
clone_size: .
cdr3_length: 16
v_call: TRBV4-3
j_call: TRBJ2-2
cdr3_aa: CASSQEAGGQTGELFF
cdr3_nt: TGCGCCAGCAGCCAAGAAGCGGGAGGGCAGACCGGGGAGCTGTTTTTT

d_call: .
clone_size: .
cdr3_length: 14
v_call: TRBV7-9
j_call: TRBJ1-1
cdr3_aa: CASSFWEIGTEAFF
cdr3_nt: TGTGCCAGCAGCTTCTGGGAGATAGGGACTGAAGCTTTCTTT

d_call: TRBD1
clone_size: .
cdr3_length: 14
v_call: TRBV20-1
j_call: TRBJ1-6
cdr3_aa: CSASSGTGEYALHF
cdr3_nt: TGCAGTGCTAGTTCCGGGACAGGGGAGTATGCCCTCCACTTT

d_call: .
clone_size: .
cdr3_length: 14
v_call: TRBV5-1
j_call: TRBJ1-1
cdr3_aa: CASSLMDQGTEAFF
cdr3_nt: TGCGCCAGCAGCTTAATGGATCAGGGAACTGAAGCTTTCTTT

d_call: .
clone_size: .
cdr3_length: 15
v_call: TRBV11-2
j_call: TRBJ1-2
cdr3_aa: CASSLVVQGRDGYTF
cdr3_nt: TGTGCCAGCAGCTTAGTAGTCCAGGGTAGGGATGGCTACACCTTC

d_call: .
clone_size: .
cdr3_length: 13
v_call: TRBV24-1
j_call: TRBJ1-5
cdr3_aa: CATKAASNQPQHF
cdr3_nt: TGTGCCACCAAAGCAGCTAGCAATCAGCCCCAGCATTTT

d_call: .
clone_size: .
cdr3_length: 14
v_call: TRBV5-4
j_call: TRBJ1-3
cdr3_aa: CASSFEPIRNTIYF
cdr3_nt: TGTGCCAGCAGCTTTGAACCGATAAGAAACACCATATATTTT

d_call: TRBD2
clone_size: .
cdr3_length: 17
v_call: TRBV7-7
j_call: TRBJ2-3
cdr3_aa: CASSKTPTSGGADTQYF
cdr3_nt: TGTGCTAGCAGCAAAACCCCGACTAGCGGGGGGGCAGATACGCAGTATTTT

d_call: TRBD1
clone_size: .
cdr3_length: 14
v_call: TRBV19
j_call: TRBJ1-3
cdr3_aa: CASGTVNSGNTIYF
cdr3_nt: TGTGCCAGTGGGACAGTAAACTCTGGAAACACCATATATTTT

d_call: .
clone_size: .
cdr3_length: 15
v_call: TRBV18
j_call: TRBJ1-5
cdr3_aa: CASSSGRNSNQPQHF
cdr3_nt: TGTGCCAGCTCGTCGGGGCGGAATAGCAATCAGCCCCAGCATTTT

d_call: .
clone_size: .
cdr3_length: 12
v_call: TRBV12-3/TRBV12-4
j_call: TRBJ2-7
cdr3_aa: CASSISAYEQYF
cdr3_nt: TGTGCCAGCAGCATCTCTGCCTACGAGCAGTACTTC

d_call: .
clone_size: .
cdr3_length: 15
v_call: TRBV29-1
j_call: TRBJ2-3
cdr3_aa: CSVVRGGQSTDTQYF
cdr3_nt: TGCAGCGTTGTTCGCGGGGGACAGAGCACAGATACGCAGTATTTT

d_call: TRBD2
clone_size: .
cdr3_length: 16
v_call: TRBV19
j_call: TRBJ2-3
cdr3_aa: CASSIGSGRFTDTQYF
cdr3_nt: TGTGCCAGTAGTATAGGAAGCGGGAGATTCACAGATACGCAGTATTTT

d_call: .
clone_size: once
cdr3_length: 16
v_call: TRBV6-6
j_call: TRBJ1-5
cdr3_aa: CASSRPRQYSNQPQHF
cdr3_nt: TGTGCCAGCAGTCGACCCCGGCAGTATAGCAATCAGCCCCAGCATTTT

d_call: .
clone_size: .
cdr3_length: 13
v_call: TRBV7-9
j_call: TRBJ2-7
cdr3_aa: CASSHTGFHEQYF
cdr3_nt: TGTGCCAGCAGCCACACAGGGTTCCACGAGCAGTACTTC

d_call: .
clone_size: .
cdr3_length: 12
v_call: TRBV11-2
j_call: TRBJ1-2
cdr3_aa: CASSLEGDGYTF
cdr3_nt: TGTGCCAGCAGCTTAGAAGGAGATGGCTACACCTTC

d_call: .
clone_size: .
cdr3_length: 12
v_call: TRBV21-1
j_call: TRBJ2-7
cdr3_aa: CASSRRPYEQYF
cdr3_nt: TGTGCCAGCAGCAGGAGGCCCTACGAGCAGTACTTC

d_call: .
clone_size: .
cdr3_length: 14
v_call: TRBV5-1
j_call: TRBJ2-3
cdr3_aa: CASSGVASTDTQYF
cdr3_nt: TGCGCCAGCAGCGGGGTGGCTAGCACAGATACGCAGTATTTT

d_call: .
clone_size: .
cdr3_length: 15
v_call: TRBV14
j_call: TRBJ1-1
cdr3_aa: CASSLRRGLNTEAFF
cdr3_nt: TGTGCCAGCAGCTTACGCCGGGGCTTGAACACTGAAGCTTTCTTT

d_call: .
clone_size: .
cdr3_length: 15
v_call: TRBV4-3
j_call: TRBJ1-6
cdr3_aa: CASSQEGGGASPLHF
cdr3_nt: TGCGCCAGCAGCCAAGAAGGAGGGGGGGCCTCACCCCTCCACTTT

d_call: .
clone_size: .
cdr3_length: 15
v_call: TRBV9
j_call: TRBJ2-1
cdr3_aa: CASSVDGGPYNEQFF
cdr3_nt: TGTGCCAGCAGCGTAGATGGGGGTCCTTACAATGAGCAGTTCTTC

d_call: TRBD1
clone_size: once
cdr3_length: 14
v_call: TRBV6-2/TRBV6-3
j_call: TRBJ1-5
cdr3_aa: CASSDRGRNQPQHF
cdr3_nt: TGTGCCAGCAGTGACAGGGGTCGCAATCAGCCCCAGCATTTT

d_call: .
clone_size: once
cdr3_length: 15
v_call: TRBV28
j_call: TRBJ2-7
cdr3_aa: CASSLYLAQGNEQYF
cdr3_nt: TGTGCCAGCAGTTTATACCTGGCCCAGGGGAACGAGCAGTACTTC

d_call: TRBD1
clone_size: few
cdr3_length: 16
v_call: TRBV6-4
j_call: TRBJ2-1
cdr3_aa: CASSPTMGTGENEQFF
cdr3_nt: TGTGCCAGCAGTCCCACGATGGGGACAGGGGAAAATGAGCAGTTCTTC

d_call: .
clone_size: .
cdr3_length: 15
v_call: TRBV18
j_call: TRBJ2-7
cdr3_aa: CASSPPPQGFYEQYF
cdr3_nt: TGTGCCAGCTCACCACCCCCGCAGGGGTTCTACGAGCAGTACTTC

d_call: .
clone_size: .
cdr3_length: 13
v_call: TRBV9
j_call: TRBJ1-2
cdr3_aa: CASSVEGNYGYTF
cdr3_nt: TGTGCCAGCAGCGTAGAAGGAAACTATGGCTACACCTTC

d_call: .
clone_size: .
cdr3_length: 13
v_call: TRBV4-3
j_call: TRBJ2-3
cdr3_aa: CASSQAPADTQYF
cdr3_nt: TGCGCCAGCAGCCAAGCTCCGGCAGATACGCAGTATTTT

d_call: .
clone_size: .
cdr3_length: 12
v_call: TRBV7-9
j_call: TRBJ1-2
cdr3_aa: CASRMGRDGYTF
cdr3_nt: TGTGCCAGCAGGATGGGCAGGGATGGCTACACCTTC

d_call: .
clone_size: few
cdr3_length: 11
v_call: TRBV7-9
j_call: TRBJ1-3
cdr3_aa: CAGQDLNTIYF
cdr3_nt: TGTGCCGGGCAGGATCTAAACACCATATATTTT

d_call: .
clone_size: .
cdr3_length: 16
v_call: TRBV19
j_call: TRBJ1-2
cdr3_aa: CASSIDTAGLGYGYTF
cdr3_nt: TGTGCCAGTAGTATAGATACCGCAGGGCTCGGCTATGGCTACACCTTC

d_call: .
clone_size: .
cdr3_length: 16
v_call: TRBV28
j_call: TRBJ1-1
cdr3_aa: CASTTPWGEPNTEAFF
cdr3_nt: TGTGCCAGCACTACCCCGTGGGGGGAACCGAACACTGAAGCTTTCTTT

d_call: .
clone_size: .
cdr3_length: 17
v_call: TRBV5-6
j_call: TRBJ2-3
cdr3_aa: CASSLLGFSASTDTQYF
cdr3_nt: TGTGCCAGCAGCTTGCTGGGGTTCTCAGCTAGCACAGATACGCAGTATTTT

d_call: .
clone_size: .
cdr3_length: 18
v_call: TRBV5-1
j_call: TRBJ1-4
cdr3_aa: CASSLDLRRRVSSEKLFF
cdr3_nt: TGCGCCAGCAGCTTGGACCTCCGGCGGCGGGTCTCGAGTGAAAAACTGTTTTTT

d_call: .
clone_size: once
cdr3_length: 13
v_call: TRBV5-1
j_call: TRBJ1-4
cdr3_aa: CASSSQANEKLFF
cdr3_nt: TGCGCCAGCAGCTCACAGGCTAATGAAAAACTGTTTTTT